This TCR beta chain stems from a study of blood T cells in healthy people across ages. Findings of the study overall: Nothing was known about donor CMV status, and this possibly confounded expanded clonotype changes.

This CDR3 spans 15 amino acids. Germline V gene sequence: CDR1 SGHTA, CDR2 FQGNSA. Trimming took off 3 bases at V and 0 bases at J, with 10 bases between the two ends. Combining a sample-barcoded 5' primer with a J-beta primer mix, a second PCR ran for about 7 to 11 cycles. TCRdb reprocessed the 5' RACE reads with MiXCR, giving one entry per CDR3 protein. The data hold 800,000 to 950,000 distinct CDR3 sequences, with about 27% observed a single time. The sample holds a few counts of this clonotype. Its antigen is still unknown. This sample also belongs to another study, concerning T cells of mothers and their children. That source notes: All RNA that had been extracted was used for cDNA synthesis at around 1.4 ug per 15 ul. Slightly, though not significantly, more overlap was seen in related than in unrelated mother-child pairs.

Sequences were obtained from blood. The rearrangement joins TRBV7-2 to TRBJ2-3; D could derive from TRBD1 or TRBD2 (5 bases each). The sequence derives from a middle-aged woman in good health. The CDR3 loop reads CASSFFGGSTDTQYF. The CDR3 DNA is TGTGCCAGCAGCTTTTTTGGGGGTAGCACAGATACGCAGTATTTT.